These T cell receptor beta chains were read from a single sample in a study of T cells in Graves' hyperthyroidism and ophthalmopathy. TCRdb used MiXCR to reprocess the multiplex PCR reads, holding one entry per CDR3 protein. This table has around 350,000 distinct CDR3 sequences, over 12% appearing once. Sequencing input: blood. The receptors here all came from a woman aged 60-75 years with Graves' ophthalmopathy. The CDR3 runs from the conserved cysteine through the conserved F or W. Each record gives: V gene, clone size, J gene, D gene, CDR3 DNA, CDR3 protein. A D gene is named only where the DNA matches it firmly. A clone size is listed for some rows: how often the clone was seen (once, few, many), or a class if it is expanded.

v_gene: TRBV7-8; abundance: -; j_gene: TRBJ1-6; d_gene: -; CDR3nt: TGTGCCAGCAGCTTAGCCGGCAGGGATAATTCACCCCTCCACTTT; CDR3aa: CASSLAGRDNSPLHF
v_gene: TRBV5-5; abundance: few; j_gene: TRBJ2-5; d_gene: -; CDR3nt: TGTGCCAGCAGTGAATATGACTCTCCCGTGGAGACCCAGTACTTC; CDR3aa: CASSEYDSPVETQYF
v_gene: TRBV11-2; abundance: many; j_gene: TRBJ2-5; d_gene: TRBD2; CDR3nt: TGTGCCAGCAGCTTTAGGGAAGCGGGAGCGCCGACCCAGTACTTC; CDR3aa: CASSFREAGAPTQYF
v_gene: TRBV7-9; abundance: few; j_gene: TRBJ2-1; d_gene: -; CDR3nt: TGCGCCAGCAGGCCGGGAACTCTGAATGAGCAGTTCTTC; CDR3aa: CASRPGTLNEQFF
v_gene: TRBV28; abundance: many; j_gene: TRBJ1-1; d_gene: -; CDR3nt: TGTGCCAGCAGTCCTCCGGGACGGATATTGACTGAAGCTTTCTTT; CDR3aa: CASSPPGRILTEAFF
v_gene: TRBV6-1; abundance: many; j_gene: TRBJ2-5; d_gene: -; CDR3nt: TGTGCCAGCATCCCAGGAGGGGGCTTAAAAGAGACCCAGTACTTC; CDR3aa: CASIPGGGLKETQYF
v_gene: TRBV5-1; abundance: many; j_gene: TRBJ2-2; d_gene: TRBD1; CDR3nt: TGCGCCAGCAGCTTGCGGACAGGCGAGGCCGGGGAGCTGTTTTTT; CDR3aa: CASSLRTGEAGELFF
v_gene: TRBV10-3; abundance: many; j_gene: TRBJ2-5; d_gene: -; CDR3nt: TGTGCCATCAGGGCTGCTCGGGGTTCGGAGACCCAGTACTTC; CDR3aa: CAIRAARGSETQYF
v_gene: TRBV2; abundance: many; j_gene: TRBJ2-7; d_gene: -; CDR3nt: TGTGCCAGCACCAAGAACCAGAAGGAGCAGTACTTC; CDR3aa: CASTKNQKEQYF
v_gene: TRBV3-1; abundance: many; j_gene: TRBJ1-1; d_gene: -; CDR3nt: TGTGCCAGCAGCCCTAGAGCGGGGGGAGCGAGCACTGAAGCTTTCTTT; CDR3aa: CASSPRAGGASTEAFF
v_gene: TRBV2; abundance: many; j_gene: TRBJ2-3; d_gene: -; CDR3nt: TGTGCCAGCAGGGCAACAGGAGGAACAGATACGCAGTATTTT; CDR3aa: CASRATGGTDTQYF
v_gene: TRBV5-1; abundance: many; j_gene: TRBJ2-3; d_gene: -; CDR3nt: TGCGCCAGCAGCACCGACAGGGGAGGGGCAGATACGCAGTATTTT; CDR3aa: CASSTDRGGADTQYF
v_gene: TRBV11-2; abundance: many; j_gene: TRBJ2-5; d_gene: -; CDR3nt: TGTGCCAGCAGCCCCACCGGCCCGACGAAGTACTTC; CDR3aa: CASSPTGPTKYF
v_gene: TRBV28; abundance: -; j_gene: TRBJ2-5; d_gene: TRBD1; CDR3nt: TGTGCCAGCAGAAGACAGGGTCGGGAGACCCAGTACTTC; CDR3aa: CASRRQGRETQYF
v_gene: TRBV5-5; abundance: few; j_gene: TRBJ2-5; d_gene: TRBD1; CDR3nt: TGTGCCAGCAGCTCCCAGACAGGGGGGTACCAAGAGACCCAGTACTTC; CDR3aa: CASSSQTGGYQETQYF
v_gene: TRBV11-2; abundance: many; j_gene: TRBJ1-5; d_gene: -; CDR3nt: TGTGCCAGTCGGGGGATGAGCAATCAGCCCCAGCATTTT; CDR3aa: CASRGMSNQPQHF
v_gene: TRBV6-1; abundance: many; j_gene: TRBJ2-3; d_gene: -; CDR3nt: TGTGCCAGCACCCTAGGACTGGACCGCACAGATACGCAGTATTTT; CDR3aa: CASTLGLDRTDTQYF
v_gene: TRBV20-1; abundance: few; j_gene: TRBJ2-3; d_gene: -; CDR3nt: TGCAGTGCTCAGCGTATCAACCTAATGGCCGACCCCCTCACAGATACGCAGTATTTT; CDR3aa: CSAQRINLMADPLTDTQYF
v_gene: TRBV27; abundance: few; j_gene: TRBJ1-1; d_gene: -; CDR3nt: TGTGCCAGCAGTTACGGGGCCTTGGGTGAAGCTTTCTTT; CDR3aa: CASSYGALGEAFF
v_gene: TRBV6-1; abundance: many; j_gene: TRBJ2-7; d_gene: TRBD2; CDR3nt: TGTGCCAGCAGTTCCCGTGTAGCGGGACTCTCCTACGAGCAGTACTTC; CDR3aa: CASSSRVAGLSYEQYF
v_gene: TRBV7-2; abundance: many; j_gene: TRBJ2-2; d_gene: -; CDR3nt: TGTGCCAGCAGCCCCGGGACGGGGATGTCCGGGGAGCTGTTTTTT; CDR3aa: CASSPGTGMSGELFF
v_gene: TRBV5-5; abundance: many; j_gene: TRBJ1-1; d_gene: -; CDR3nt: TGTGCCAGAGCCTGTGGAGCTTTCTTT; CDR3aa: CARACGAFF
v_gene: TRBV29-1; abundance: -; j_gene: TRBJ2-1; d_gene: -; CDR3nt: TGCAGCGTTGAAGGACGCTCGAGCTCCTACAATGAGCAGTTCTTC; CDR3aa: CSVEGRSSSYNEQFF
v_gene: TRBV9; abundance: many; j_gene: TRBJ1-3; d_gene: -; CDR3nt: TGTGCCAGCAGCGTAGGGAGCTCTGGAAACACCATATATTTT; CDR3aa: CASSVGSSGNTIYF
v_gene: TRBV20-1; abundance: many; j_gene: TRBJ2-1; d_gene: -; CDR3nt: TGCAGTCCTGAGGGGGCTAGCGCTTCCTACAATGAGCAGTTCTTC; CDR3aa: CSPEGASASYNEQFF
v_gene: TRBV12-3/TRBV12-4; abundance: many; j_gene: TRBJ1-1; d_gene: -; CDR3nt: TGTGCCAGCAGTTTAGGAGGGTTTGGTGAAGCTTTCTTT; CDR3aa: CASSLGGFGEAFF
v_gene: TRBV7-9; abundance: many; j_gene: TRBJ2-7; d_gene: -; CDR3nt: TGTGCCAGCAGCTCTACTTATTCCGGGACGGTGATCGTCGAGCAGTACTTC; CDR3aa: CASSSTYSGTVIVEQYF
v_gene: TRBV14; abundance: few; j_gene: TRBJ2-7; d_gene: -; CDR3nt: TGTGCCAGCAGCCAATCGGCTAGCCGACGCGAGCAGTACTTC; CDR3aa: CASSQSASRREQYF
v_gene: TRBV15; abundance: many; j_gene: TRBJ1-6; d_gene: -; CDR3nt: TGTGCCACCCGGGACTATAATTCACCCCTCCACTTT; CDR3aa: CATRDYNSPLHF
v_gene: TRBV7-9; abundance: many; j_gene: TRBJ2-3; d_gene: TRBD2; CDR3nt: TGTGCCAGCACCGGAATTAGCGGGGCTTCAGATACGCAGTATTTT; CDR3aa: CASTGISGASDTQYF
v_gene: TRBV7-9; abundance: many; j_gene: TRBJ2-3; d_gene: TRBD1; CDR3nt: TGTGCCAGCAGCTCCGCAGGGGGCCACTTGGAAGATACGCAGTATTTT; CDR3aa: CASSSAGGHLEDTQYF
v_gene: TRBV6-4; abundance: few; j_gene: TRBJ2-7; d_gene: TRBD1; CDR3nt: TGTGCCAGCAGTGTCGACAGGGGCTCCTACGAGCAGTACTTC; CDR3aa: CASSVDRGSYEQYF
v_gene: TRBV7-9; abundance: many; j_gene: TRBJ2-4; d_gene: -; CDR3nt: TGTGCCAGCAGCTTAGACCGGGGGGCTAACATTCAGTACTTC; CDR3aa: CASSLDRGANIQYF
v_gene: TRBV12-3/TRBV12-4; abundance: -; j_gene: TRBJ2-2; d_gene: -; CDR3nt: TGTGCCAGCACTAGACGAGGGGAGCTGTTTTTT; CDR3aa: CASTRRGELFF
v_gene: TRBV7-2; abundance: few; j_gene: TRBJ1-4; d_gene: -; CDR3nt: TGTGCCAGCAGCTCATCCGGGGCTTGTGATGAAAAACTGTTTTTT; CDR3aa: CASSSSGACDEKLFF
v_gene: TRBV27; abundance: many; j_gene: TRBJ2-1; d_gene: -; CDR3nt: TGTGCCAGCATGGCGAGACAGGTCTATGGTGAGCAGTTCTTC; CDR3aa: CASMARQVYGEQFF
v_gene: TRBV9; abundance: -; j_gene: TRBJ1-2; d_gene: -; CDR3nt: TGTGCCAGTAAGGATACAGGGCGCGGCTACACCTTC; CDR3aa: CASKDTGRGYTF
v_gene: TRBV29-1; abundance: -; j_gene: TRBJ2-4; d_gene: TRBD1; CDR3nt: TGCAGCGTTGAAAAGGGGGCAAAAAACATTCAGTACTTC; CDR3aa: CSVEKGAKNIQYF
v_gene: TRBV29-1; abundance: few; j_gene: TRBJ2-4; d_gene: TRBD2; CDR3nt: TGCAGCGTTGGGGGGAGGGCCGGGGGGAACATTCAGTACTTC; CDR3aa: CSVGGRAGGNIQYF
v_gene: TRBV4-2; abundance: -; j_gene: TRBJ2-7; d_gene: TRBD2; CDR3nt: TGTGCCAGCAGCGGGAGGCTAGCGGGGGAATCCTACGAGCAGTACTTC; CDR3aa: CASSGRLAGESYEQYF
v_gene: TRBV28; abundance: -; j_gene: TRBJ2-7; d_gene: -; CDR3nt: TGTGCCAGCTCAACTATAAAAGGTGCCGGAACCTACGAGCAGTACTTC; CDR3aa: CASSTIKGAGTYEQYF
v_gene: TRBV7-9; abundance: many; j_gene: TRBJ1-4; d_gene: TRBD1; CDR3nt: TGTGCCAGCAGCTCGACCGACAGGGTAGTTGAAAAACTGTTTTTT; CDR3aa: CASSSTDRVVEKLFF
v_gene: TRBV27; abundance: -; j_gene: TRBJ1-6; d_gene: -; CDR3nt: TGTGCCAGCAGTTCTCAGGGAGATCGGGATTCACCCCTCCACTTT; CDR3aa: CASSSQGDRDSPLHF
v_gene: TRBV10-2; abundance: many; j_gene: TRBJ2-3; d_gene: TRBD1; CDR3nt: TGCGCCAGCACCAACCCGGACAGGGGAAGCACAGATACGCAGTATTTT; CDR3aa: CASTNPDRGSTDTQYF
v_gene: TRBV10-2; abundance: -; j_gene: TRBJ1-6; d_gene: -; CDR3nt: TGCGCCAGCAGTGACAGGGAATGGTCTTCACCCCTCCACTTT; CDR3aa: CASSDREWSSPLHF
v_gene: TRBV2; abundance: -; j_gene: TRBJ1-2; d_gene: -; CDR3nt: TGTGCCAGCAGTACCGATCGCTATGGCTACACCTTC; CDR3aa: CASSTDRYGYTF